The rows below give T cell receptor beta chains drawn from one sample of a study of CD4 T cells in relation to SARS-CoV-2 and coronaviruses. No antigen has been assigned to these receptors. The table came from immunoSEQ multiplex PCR; TCRdb's copy has only in-frame clones and leaves some out. The sample records around 15,000 clones, approximately 80% being singletons. Sequencing was performed on CD4+ T cells from PBMCs, cultured in vitro. The receptors shown here come from a human donor in good health. CDR3s include the opening cysteine and the closing phenylalanine or tryptophan. Fields, in order: V gene, D gene, J gene, clone size, CDR3 DNA, CDR3 protein. D genes are given only for firm matches. Clone size is stated in some rows and not others, as once, few, many or a class when expanded.

v_call: TRBV5-4; d_call: NA; j_call: TRBJ2-2; clone_size: NA; cdr3_nt: TGTGCCAGCAGCTGGGGAGGAGTAGGTGGTGGGGAGCTGTTTTTT; cdr3_aa: CASSWGGVGGGELFF
v_call: TRBV29-1; d_call: TRBD1; j_call: TRBJ2-5; clone_size: NA; cdr3_nt: TGCAGCGCTGCTTCCACAGGGGCCCAAGAGACCCAGTACTTC; cdr3_aa: CSAASTGAQETQYF
v_call: TRBV5-1; d_call: TRBD2; j_call: TRBJ2-5; clone_size: NA; cdr3_nt: TGCGCCAGCAGCTTGTCCGGCGGGGGGGCCGTGGAGACCCAGTACTTC; cdr3_aa: CASSLSGGGAVETQYF
v_call: TRBV3-1/TRBV3-2; d_call: NA; j_call: TRBJ2-7; clone_size: NA; cdr3_nt: TGTGCCAGCACCTCTGGCACCGCCTACGAGCAGTACTTC; cdr3_aa: CASTSGTAYEQYF
v_call: TRBV9; d_call: TRBD2; j_call: TRBJ2-5; clone_size: NA; cdr3_nt: TGTGCCAGCAGCACCATGGGGACTAGTGGGGAGACCCAGTACTTC; cdr3_aa: CASSTMGTSGETQYF
v_call: TRBV7-2; d_call: NA; j_call: TRBJ1-5; clone_size: NA; cdr3_nt: TGTGCCAGCACTATTACGGGGGGACAGCCCCAGCATTTT; cdr3_aa: CASTITGGQPQHF
v_call: TRBV18; d_call: NA; j_call: TRBJ1-1; clone_size: few; cdr3_nt: TGTGCCAGCTCACCACAGGGAAGAGATACTGAAGCTTTCTTT; cdr3_aa: CASSPQGRDTEAFF
v_call: TRBV4-3; d_call: TRBD2; j_call: TRBJ2-1; clone_size: once; cdr3_nt: TGCGCCAGCAGCCAAATGGGACTAGTGGCCGATGAGCAGTTCTTC; cdr3_aa: CASSQMGLVADEQFF
v_call: TRBV4-1; d_call: NA; j_call: TRBJ1-2; clone_size: NA; cdr3_nt: TGCGCCAGCAGCCACCTCGGGACAAACTATGGCTACACCTTC; cdr3_aa: CASSHLGTNYGYTF
v_call: TRBV7-2; d_call: TRBD1; j_call: TRBJ2-2; clone_size: few; cdr3_nt: TGTGCCAGCAGCTTAGCGATGACAGGGACAGGGGAGCTGTTTTTT; cdr3_aa: CASSLAMTGTGELFF
v_call: TRBV5-1; d_call: NA; j_call: TRBJ1-3; clone_size: NA; cdr3_nt: TGCGCCAGCAGCTGGGGCTCCGGTAGGTCTGGAAACACCATATATTTT; cdr3_aa: CASSWGSGRSGNTIYF
v_call: TRBV7-9; d_call: TRBD1; j_call: TRBJ1-2; clone_size: NA; cdr3_nt: TGTGCCAGCAGAGCACCCGCCGGGACAGACTATGGCTACACCTTC; cdr3_aa: CASRAPAGTDYGYTF
v_call: TRBV10-3; d_call: NA; j_call: TRBJ1-3; clone_size: NA; cdr3_nt: TGTGCCATCAGTGGGGCCGACTTAAACACCATATATTTT; cdr3_aa: CAISGADLNTIYF
v_call: TRBV7-8; d_call: TRBD2; j_call: TRBJ2-5; clone_size: NA; cdr3_nt: TGTGCCAGCAGCCCCGGGGGGGGGCGGCCCGAAGAGACCCAGTACTTC; cdr3_aa: CASSPGGGRPEETQYF
v_call: TRBV5-5; d_call: NA; j_call: TRBJ1-2; clone_size: NA; cdr3_nt: TGTGCCAGCAGCCCGGGGAGGGAAATCTATGGCTACACCTTC; cdr3_aa: CASSPGREIYGYTF
v_call: TRBV13; d_call: TRBD1; j_call: TRBJ2-1; clone_size: NA; cdr3_nt: TGTGCCAGCAGCTTAGGGTCGGGACAGAACAATGAGCAGTTCTTC; cdr3_aa: CASSLGSGQNNEQFF
v_call: TRBV5-1; d_call: NA; j_call: TRBJ1-4; clone_size: few; cdr3_nt: TGCGCCAGCAGCCCCTTGCCCGGGGACGGGGAAAAACTGTTTTTT; cdr3_aa: CASSPLPGDGEKLFF
v_call: TRBV4-3; d_call: NA; j_call: TRBJ1-2; clone_size: NA; cdr3_nt: TGCGCCAGCAGCCAAGATGTAGGCTTGGGTGGCTACACCTTC; cdr3_aa: CASSQDVGLGGYTF
v_call: TRBV5-4; d_call: TRBD1; j_call: TRBJ2-2; clone_size: NA; cdr3_nt: TGTGCCAGCAGCTTCAGGACAGGGACAACCGGGGAGCTGTTTTTT; cdr3_aa: CASSFRTGTTGELFF
v_call: TRBV19; d_call: TRBD1; j_call: TRBJ1-4; clone_size: few; cdr3_nt: TGTGCCAGTACCACGACAGGGACGTACGAAAAACTGTTTTTT; cdr3_aa: CASTTTGTYEKLFF
v_call: TRBV7-9; d_call: TRBD1; j_call: TRBJ1-1; clone_size: NA; cdr3_nt: TGTGCCAGCAGCTTGACAGGGCTCCGTGGCACTGAAGCTTTCTTT; cdr3_aa: CASSLTGLRGTEAFF
v_call: TRBV30; d_call: TRBD1; j_call: TRBJ1-5; clone_size: NA; cdr3_nt: TGTGCCTGGAGTGGGGACAGGGGCAATCAGCCCCAGCATTTT; cdr3_aa: CAWSGDRGNQPQHF
v_call: TRBV19; d_call: NA; j_call: TRBJ2-2; clone_size: NA; cdr3_nt: TGTGCCAGTAGTGTACAGGTCCCCGGGGAGCTGTTTTTT; cdr3_aa: CASSVQVPGELFF
v_call: TRBV5-6; d_call: NA; j_call: TRBJ1-5; clone_size: once; cdr3_nt: TGTGCCAGCAGCTCGCTTTATCCGGGGAGCGTCAATCAGCCCCAGCATTTT; cdr3_aa: CASSSLYPGSVNQPQHF
v_call: TRBV25-1; d_call: TRBD2; j_call: TRBJ2-1; clone_size: few; cdr3_nt: TGTGCCAGCAGTGAATGGGAGGTGGCGGGAGAGAGCAATGAGCAGTTCTTC; cdr3_aa: CASSEWEVAGESNEQFF
v_call: TRBV5-6; d_call: NA; j_call: TRBJ1-3; clone_size: NA; cdr3_nt: TGTGCCAGCAGCTTGTGGTCGAACTCTGGAAACACCATATATTTT; cdr3_aa: CASSLWSNSGNTIYF
v_call: TRBV4-2; d_call: NA; j_call: TRBJ1-5; clone_size: few; cdr3_nt: TGTGCCAGCAGCGAACAATTTAGCAATCAGCCCCAGCATTTT; cdr3_aa: CASSEQFSNQPQHF
v_call: TRBV14; d_call: TRBD2; j_call: TRBJ2-3; clone_size: once; cdr3_nt: TGTGCCAGCAGCCAAGGCCTAGCGGCGAGGGTAGATACGCAGTATTTT; cdr3_aa: CASSQGLAARVDTQYF
v_call: TRBV18; d_call: NA; j_call: TRBJ1-6; clone_size: NA; cdr3_nt: TGTGCCAGCTCACCGGGCAGGTTAAGCTCCTATAATTCACCCCTCCACTTT; cdr3_aa: CASSPGRLSSYNSPLHF
v_call: TRBV20-1; d_call: NA; j_call: TRBJ2-7; clone_size: NA; cdr3_nt: TGCAGTGCGGTGGACAACTACGAGCAGTACTTC; cdr3_aa: CSAVDNYEQYF
v_call: TRBV19; d_call: TRBD1; j_call: TRBJ1-2; clone_size: NA; cdr3_nt: TGTGCCAGTAGTATACATCGGAACAGGGGATGGGATGGCTACACCTTC; cdr3_aa: CASSIHRNRGWDGYTF
v_call: TRBV12-3/TRBV12-4; d_call: TRBD1; j_call: TRBJ2-7; clone_size: NA; cdr3_nt: TGTGCCAGCAGTTCTACAGGGGGTCGCGAGCAGTACTTC; cdr3_aa: CASSSTGGREQYF
v_call: TRBV15; d_call: NA; j_call: TRBJ2-5; clone_size: NA; cdr3_nt: TGTGCCACCAGCAGAGATCTAGCGCAAGAGACCCAGTACTTC; cdr3_aa: CATSRDLAQETQYF
v_call: TRBV19; d_call: NA; j_call: TRBJ1-1; clone_size: NA; cdr3_nt: TGTGCCAGTAGTATAAACAGCCAGAACACTGAAGCTTTCTTT; cdr3_aa: CASSINSQNTEAFF
v_call: TRBV19; d_call: NA; j_call: TRBJ2-1; clone_size: NA; cdr3_nt: TGTGCCAGTAGTATAGATCGGGGGCGGGGGCCCCCCTACAATGAGCAGTTCTTC; cdr3_aa: CASSIDRGRGPPYNEQFF
v_call: TRBV19; d_call: TRBD2; j_call: TRBJ2-7; clone_size: NA; cdr3_nt: TGTGCCAGTAGTATCGGCGGGAGGGCCTCCAACGAGCAGTACTTC; cdr3_aa: CASSIGGRASNEQYF
v_call: TRBV5-6; d_call: TRBD2; j_call: TRBJ2-1; clone_size: NA; cdr3_nt: TGTGCCAGCAGCTTGTCCCCTACTAGCGAAAATGAGCAGTTCTTC; cdr3_aa: CASSLSPTSENEQFF
v_call: TRBV12-5; d_call: TRBD1; j_call: TRBJ1-1; clone_size: NA; cdr3_nt: TGTGCTAGTGGTTTCCCAAGACAGGGACCTGAAGCTTTCTTT; cdr3_aa: CASGFPRQGPEAFF
v_call: TRBV19; d_call: NA; j_call: TRBJ1-4; clone_size: NA; cdr3_nt: TGTGCCAGTAGTTTGGGCAATATAGGGGAAAAACTGTTTTTT; cdr3_aa: CASSLGNIGEKLFF
v_call: TRBV30; d_call: TRBD1; j_call: TRBJ1-1; clone_size: NA; cdr3_nt: TGTGCCTGGGTGGACAGGGCGACTATGAACACTGAAGCTTTCTTT; cdr3_aa: CAWVDRATMNTEAFF
v_call: TRBV29-1; d_call: NA; j_call: TRBJ2-1; clone_size: NA; cdr3_nt: TGCAGCGTTTTCTCTCCCCGGAATGAGCAGTTCTTC; cdr3_aa: CSVFSPRNEQFF
v_call: TRBV2; d_call: TRBD1; j_call: TRBJ2-7; clone_size: few; cdr3_nt: TGTGCCACCGGGACAGGGATGCACGAGCAGTACTTC; cdr3_aa: CATGTGMHEQYF
v_call: TRBV7-2; d_call: NA; j_call: TRBJ2-7; clone_size: NA; cdr3_nt: TGTGCCAGCAGCCGCGGAGGGGGCGTCACCTACGAGCAGTACTTC; cdr3_aa: CASSRGGGVTYEQYF
v_call: TRBV2; d_call: TRBD1; j_call: TRBJ1-5; clone_size: NA; cdr3_nt: TGTGCCAGCAGTAAAAGACAGGGGGGTCAGCCCCAGCATTTT; cdr3_aa: CASSKRQGGQPQHF
v_call: TRBV7-8; d_call: NA; j_call: TRBJ1-1; clone_size: NA; cdr3_nt: TGTGCCAGCAGCTTACAGCTTTTGGGGACTCAAGCTTTCTTT; cdr3_aa: CASSLQLLGTQAFF
v_call: TRBV19; d_call: NA; j_call: TRBJ1-5; clone_size: NA; cdr3_nt: TGTGCCAGTAGTATTCTTACAGGGTATCAGCCCCAGCATTTT; cdr3_aa: CASSILTGYQPQHF
v_call: TRBV3-1/TRBV3-2; d_call: NA; j_call: TRBJ2-1; clone_size: NA; cdr3_nt: TGTGCCAGCAGCCAAGTTTACAACGCGCGGCCCTACAATGAGCAGTTCTTC; cdr3_aa: CASSQVYNARPYNEQFF
v_call: TRBV10-1; d_call: NA; j_call: TRBJ1-1; clone_size: NA; cdr3_nt: TGCGCCAGTGCAGGGAGTACGGTCACTGAAGCTTTCTTT; cdr3_aa: CASAGSTVTEAFF
v_call: TRBV10-3; d_call: TRBD2; j_call: TRBJ2-3; clone_size: NA; cdr3_nt: TGTGCCATCAGTGATACGGGGGGGAGGACAGATACGCAGTATTTT; cdr3_aa: CAISDTGGRTDTQYF
v_call: TRBV2; d_call: TRBD2; j_call: TRBJ2-7; clone_size: NA; cdr3_nt: TGTGCCAGCAGTGAGGAACTAGCGGGGGGTTTGTACGAGCAGTACTTC; cdr3_aa: CASSEELAGGLYEQYF
v_call: TRBV19; d_call: NA; j_call: TRBJ2-3; clone_size: NA; cdr3_nt: TGTGCCAGTGGTACTTGGAGCACAGATACGCAGTATTTT; cdr3_aa: CASGTWSTDTQYF